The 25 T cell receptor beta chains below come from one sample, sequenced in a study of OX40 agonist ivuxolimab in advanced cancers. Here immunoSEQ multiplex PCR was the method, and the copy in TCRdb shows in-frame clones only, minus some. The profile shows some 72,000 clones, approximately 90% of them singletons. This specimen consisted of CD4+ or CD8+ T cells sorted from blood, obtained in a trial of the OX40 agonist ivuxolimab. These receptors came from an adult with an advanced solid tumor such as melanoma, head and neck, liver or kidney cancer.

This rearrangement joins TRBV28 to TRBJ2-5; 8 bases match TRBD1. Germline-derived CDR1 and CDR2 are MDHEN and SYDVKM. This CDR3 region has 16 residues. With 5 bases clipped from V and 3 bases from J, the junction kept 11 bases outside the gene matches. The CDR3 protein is CASSQQAGGAKETQYF. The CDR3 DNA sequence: TGTGCCAGCAGTCAACAAGCAGGGGGCGCAAAAGAGACCCAGTACTTC.

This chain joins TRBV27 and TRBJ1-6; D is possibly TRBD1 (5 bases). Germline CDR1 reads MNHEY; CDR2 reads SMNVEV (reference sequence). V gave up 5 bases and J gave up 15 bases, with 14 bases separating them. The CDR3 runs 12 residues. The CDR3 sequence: CASSRPTGLLHF. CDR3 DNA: TGTGCCAGCAGTAGACCAACAGGACTCCTCCACTTT.

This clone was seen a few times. CDR3 residues: CASSSDLAAYSTDTQYF. The DNA of the CDR3 is TGTGCCAGCAGCTCCGACCTAGCGGCCTATAGCACAGATACGCAGTATTTT. The chain combines TRBV7-8 with TRBJ2-3; TRBD2 matches at 7 bases. V shed 4 bases, J shed 0 bases, and the junction held 10 bases outside the gene matches. CDR3 length equals 17 residues. In germline, CDR1 is SGHVS, CDR2 FQNEAQ.

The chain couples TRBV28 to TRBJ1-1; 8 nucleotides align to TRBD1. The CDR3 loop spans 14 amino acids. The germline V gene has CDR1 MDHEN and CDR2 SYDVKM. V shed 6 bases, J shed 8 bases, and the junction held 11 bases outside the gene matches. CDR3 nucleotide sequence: TGTGCCAGCAGACTTACAGGGGGTTTTTTGGAAGCTTTCTTT. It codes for CASRLTGGFLEAFF.

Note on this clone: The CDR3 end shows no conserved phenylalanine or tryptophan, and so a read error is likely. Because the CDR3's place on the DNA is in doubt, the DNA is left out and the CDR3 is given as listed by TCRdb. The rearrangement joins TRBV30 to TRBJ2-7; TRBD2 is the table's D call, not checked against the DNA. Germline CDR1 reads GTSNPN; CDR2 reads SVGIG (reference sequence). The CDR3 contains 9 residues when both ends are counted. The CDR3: CAWFTHSYG.

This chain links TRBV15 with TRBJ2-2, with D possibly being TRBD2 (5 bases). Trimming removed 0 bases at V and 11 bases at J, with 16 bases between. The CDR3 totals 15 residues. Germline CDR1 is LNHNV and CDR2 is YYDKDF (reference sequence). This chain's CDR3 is CATSREYALAVELFF. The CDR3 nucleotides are TGTGCCACCAGCAGAGAATATGCGCTAGCAGTAGAGCTGTTTTTT.

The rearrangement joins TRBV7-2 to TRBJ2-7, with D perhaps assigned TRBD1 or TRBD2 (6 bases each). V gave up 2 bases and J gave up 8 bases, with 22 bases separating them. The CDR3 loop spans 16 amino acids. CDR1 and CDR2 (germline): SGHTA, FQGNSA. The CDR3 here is CASSLIGTRGAGKQYF. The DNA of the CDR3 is TGTGCCAGCAGCTTAATCGGGACAAGGGGGGCGGGAAAGCAGTACTTC.

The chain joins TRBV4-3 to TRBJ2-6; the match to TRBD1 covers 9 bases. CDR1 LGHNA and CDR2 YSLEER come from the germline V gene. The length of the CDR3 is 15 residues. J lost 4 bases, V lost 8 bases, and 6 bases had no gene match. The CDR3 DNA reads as TGCGCCAGCGGGACAGGGATAGCGGGGGCCAACGTCCTGACTTTC. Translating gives CASGTGIAGANVLTF.

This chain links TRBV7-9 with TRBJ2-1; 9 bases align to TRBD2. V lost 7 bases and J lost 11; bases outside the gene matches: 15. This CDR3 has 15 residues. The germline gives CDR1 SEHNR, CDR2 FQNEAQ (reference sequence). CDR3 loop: CASNPEAGGILKQFF. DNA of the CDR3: TGTGCCAGCAACCCCGAGGCGGGAGGGATATTGAAGCAGTTCTTC. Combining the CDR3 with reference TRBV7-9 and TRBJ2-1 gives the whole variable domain DTGVSQNPRHKITKRGQNVTFRCDPISEHNRLYWYRQTLGQGPEFLTYFQNEAQLEKSRLLSDRFSAERPKGSFSTLEIQRTEQGDSAMYLCASNPEAGGILKQFFGPGTRLTVL.

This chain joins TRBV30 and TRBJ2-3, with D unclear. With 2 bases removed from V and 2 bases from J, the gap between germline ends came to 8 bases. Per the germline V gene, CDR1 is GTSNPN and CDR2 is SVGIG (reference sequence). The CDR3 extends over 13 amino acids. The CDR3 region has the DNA TGTGCCTGGAGTCGCGGCGACACAGATACGCAGTATTTT. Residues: CAWSRGDTDTQYF. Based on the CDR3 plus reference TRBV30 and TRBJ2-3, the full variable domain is SQTIHQWPATLVQPVGSPLSLECTVEGTSNPNLYWYRQAAGRGLQLLFYSVGIGQISSEVPQNLSASRPQDRQFILSSKKLLLSDSGFYLCAWSRGDTDTQYFGPGTRLTVL.

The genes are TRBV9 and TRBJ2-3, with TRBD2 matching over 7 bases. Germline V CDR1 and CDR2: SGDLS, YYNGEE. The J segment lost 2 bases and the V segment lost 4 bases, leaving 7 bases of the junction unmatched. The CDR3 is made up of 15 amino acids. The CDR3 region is CASSPGGWATDTQYF. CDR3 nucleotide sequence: TGTGCCAGCAGCCCCGGGGGGTGGGCCACAGATACGCAGTATTTT.

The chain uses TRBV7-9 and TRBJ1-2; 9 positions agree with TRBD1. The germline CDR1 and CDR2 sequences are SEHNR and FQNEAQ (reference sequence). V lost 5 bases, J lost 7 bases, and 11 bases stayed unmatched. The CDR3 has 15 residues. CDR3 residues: CASSISGQGIFGYTF. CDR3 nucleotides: TGTGCCAGCAGCATCTCGGGACAGGGTATTTTTGGCTACACCTTC.

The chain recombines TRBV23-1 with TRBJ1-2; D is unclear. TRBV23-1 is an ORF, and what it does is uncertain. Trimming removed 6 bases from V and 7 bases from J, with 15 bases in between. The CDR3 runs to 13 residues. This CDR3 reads CASSLTRAGGYTF. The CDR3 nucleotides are TGCGCCAGCAGCCTAACCCGAGCCGGTGGCTACACCTTC.

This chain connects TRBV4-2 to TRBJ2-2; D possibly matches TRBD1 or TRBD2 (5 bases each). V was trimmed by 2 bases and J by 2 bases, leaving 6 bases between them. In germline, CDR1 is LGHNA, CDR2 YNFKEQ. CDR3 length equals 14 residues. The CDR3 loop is CASSQWDNTGELFF. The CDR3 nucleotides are TGTGCCAGCAGCCAATGGGACAACACCGGGGAGCTGTTTTTT.

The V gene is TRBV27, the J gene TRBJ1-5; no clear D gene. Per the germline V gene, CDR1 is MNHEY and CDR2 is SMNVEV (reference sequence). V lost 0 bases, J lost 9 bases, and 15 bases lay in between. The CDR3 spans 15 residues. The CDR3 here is CASSLSSRWPGPQHF. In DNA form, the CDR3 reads TGTGCCAGCAGTTTATCGTCGAGGTGGCCCGGGCCCCAGCATTTT.

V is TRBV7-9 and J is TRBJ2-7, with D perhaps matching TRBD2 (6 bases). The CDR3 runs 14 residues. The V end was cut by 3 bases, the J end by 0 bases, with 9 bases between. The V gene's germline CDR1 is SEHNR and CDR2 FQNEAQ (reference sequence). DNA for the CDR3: TGTGCCAGCAGCTTTGGAGGGAGCTCCTACGAGCAGTACTTC. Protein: CASSFGGSSYEQYF.

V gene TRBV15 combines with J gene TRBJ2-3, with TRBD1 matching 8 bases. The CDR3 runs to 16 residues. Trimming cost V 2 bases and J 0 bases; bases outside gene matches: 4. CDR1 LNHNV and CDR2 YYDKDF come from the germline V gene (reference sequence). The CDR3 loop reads CATSRTGQESTDTQYF. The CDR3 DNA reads TGTGCCACCAGCAGAACGGGACAGGAGAGCACAGATACGCAGTATTTT.

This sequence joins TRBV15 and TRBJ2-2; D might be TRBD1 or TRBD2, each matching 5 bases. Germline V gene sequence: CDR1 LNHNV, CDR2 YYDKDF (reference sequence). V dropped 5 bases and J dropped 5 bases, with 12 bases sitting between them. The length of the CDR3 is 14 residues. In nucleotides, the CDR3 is TGTGCCACCAGCGGACCAGGGACGACCGGGGAGCTGTTTTTT. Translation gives CATSGPGTTGELFF.

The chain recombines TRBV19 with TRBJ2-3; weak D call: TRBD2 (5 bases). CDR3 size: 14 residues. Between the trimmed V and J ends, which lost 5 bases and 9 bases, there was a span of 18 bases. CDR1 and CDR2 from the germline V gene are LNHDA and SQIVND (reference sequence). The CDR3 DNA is TGTGCCAGTAGTCCCCTCGTGAGGGTGGGGACGCAGTATTTT. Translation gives CASSPLVRVGTQYF.

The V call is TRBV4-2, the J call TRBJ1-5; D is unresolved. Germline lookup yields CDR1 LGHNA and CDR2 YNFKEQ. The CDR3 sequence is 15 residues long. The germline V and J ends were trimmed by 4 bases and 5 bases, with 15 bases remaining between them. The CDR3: CASSRSSGRDQPQHF. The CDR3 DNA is TGTGCCAGCAGCCGGTCCTCGGGGAGAGATCAGCCCCAGCATTTT.

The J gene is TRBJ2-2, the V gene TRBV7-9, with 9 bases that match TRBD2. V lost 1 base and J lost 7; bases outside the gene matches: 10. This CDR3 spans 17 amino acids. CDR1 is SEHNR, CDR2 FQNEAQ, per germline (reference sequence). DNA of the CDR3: TGTGCCAGCAGCTTAGATGTGACTAGCGGTCAGGGCGGGGAGCTGTTTTTT. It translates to CASSLDVTSGQGGELFF.

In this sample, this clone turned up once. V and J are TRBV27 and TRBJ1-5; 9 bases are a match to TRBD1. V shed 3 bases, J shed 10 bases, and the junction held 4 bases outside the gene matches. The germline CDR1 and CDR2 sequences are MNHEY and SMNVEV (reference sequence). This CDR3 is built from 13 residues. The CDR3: CASSFLDRGPQHF. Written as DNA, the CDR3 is TGTGCCAGCAGTTTCCTGGACAGGGGCCCCCAGCATTTT.

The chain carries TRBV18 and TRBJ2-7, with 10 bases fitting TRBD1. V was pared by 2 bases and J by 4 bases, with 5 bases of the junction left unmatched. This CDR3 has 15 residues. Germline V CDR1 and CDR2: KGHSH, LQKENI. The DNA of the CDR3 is TGTGCCAGCTCACCATCCGGACAGGGGGGGTACGAGCAGTACTTC. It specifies CASSPSGQGGYEQYF. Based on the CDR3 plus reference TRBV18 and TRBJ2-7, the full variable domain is NAGVMQNPRHLVRRRGQEARLRCSPMKGHSHVYWYRQLPEEGLKFMVYLQKENIIDESGMPKERFSAEFPKEGPSILRIQQVVRGDSAAYFCASSPSGQGGYEQYFGPGTRLTVT.

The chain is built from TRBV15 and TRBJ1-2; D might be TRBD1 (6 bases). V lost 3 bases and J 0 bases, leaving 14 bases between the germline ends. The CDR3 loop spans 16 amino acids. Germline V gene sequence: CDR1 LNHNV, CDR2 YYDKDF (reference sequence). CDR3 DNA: TGTGCCACCAGCAGGGGGGGGACACAGGCTAACTATGGCTACACCTTC. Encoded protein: CATSRGGTQANYGYTF.

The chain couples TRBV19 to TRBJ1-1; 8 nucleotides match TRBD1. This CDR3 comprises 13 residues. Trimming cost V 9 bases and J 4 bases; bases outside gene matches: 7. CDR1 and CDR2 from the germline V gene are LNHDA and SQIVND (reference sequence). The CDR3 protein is CASRTGKGTEAFF. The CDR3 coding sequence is TGTGCCAGCAGGACAGGGAAGGGCACTGAAGCTTTCTTT.